The 21 T cell receptor beta chains presented below share a single source sample, sequenced in a study of read filtering for tumor transcriptome and immune sequencing. This library used roughly 0.4 ug RNA and molecular barcoded adaptors spanning alpha/delta and beta/gamma chains. TCRdb re-called the reads through MiXCR, storing one row per CDR3 protein. The sample lists under 150,000 distinct CDR3 sequences, roughly 13% occurring once. The source material was a population of CD138-negative cells sorted from bone marrow. The receptor set was obtained from a donor aged 40 or older with multiple myeloma.

This clonotype was seen repeatedly, ten times or more. The gene calls are TRBV5-1 and TRBJ2-5, with 8 bases lining up with TRBD2. This CDR3 comprises 13 residues. CDR1 and CDR2 from the germline V gene are SGHRS and YFSETQ. V trimming: 5 bases; J trimming: 5 bases; junction bases outside the gene matches: 5. The CDR3 nucleotides read TGCGCCAGCAGATCAGCTAGCGGGGAGACCCAGTACTTC. Residues: CASRSASGETQYF.

The chain carries TRBV4-2 and TRBJ2-1, with D perhaps being TRBD1 or TRBD2 (5 bases each). V lost 1 base, J lost 6 bases, and 16 bases lay in between. The CDR3 has 16 amino acids. The V gene's germline CDR1 is LGHNA and CDR2 YNFKEQ. The CDR3 region is CASSQGSEGTFNEQFF. The CDR3, as DNA: TGTGCCAGCAGCCAAGGTTCAGAGGGGACCTTCAATGAGCAGTTCTTC.

At least ten counts were recorded for this clonotype. This sequence joins TRBV7-2 and TRBJ1-1; TRBD1 matches 9 bases. With V trimmed by 5 bases and J by 5 bases, 6 bases remained unmatched. The germline V gene has CDR1 SGHTA and CDR2 FQGNSA. This CDR3 has 14 residues. CDR3 amino acids: CASSPGQGGTEAFF. The CDR3 nucleotides are TGTGCCAGCAGCCCGGGACAGGGAGGGACTGAAGCTTTCTTT.

There are many counts of this clonotype. The chain uses TRBV7-2 and TRBJ2-3; D remains ambiguous. Germline CDR1 is SGHTA and CDR2 is FQGNSA. Trimming pared 5 bases from V and 6 bases from J, leaving 6 bases between. CDR3 length: 11 amino acids. CDR3 nucleotides: TGTGCCAGCAGCCTTAGTGATACGCAGTATTTT. Protein product: CASSLSDTQYF.

This clonotype was observed at least ten times. This sequence joins TRBV5-6 and TRBJ1-5, with 9 nucleotides matching TRBD1. The CDR3 is 15 amino acids. J lost 1 base, V lost 4 bases, and 3 bases had no gene match. The germline CDR1 and CDR2 sequences are SGHDT and YYEEEE. The CDR3 DNA sequence: TGTGCCAGCAGCCCGGACAGGGGAAGCAATCAGCCCCAGCATTTT. This gives the protein CASSPDRGSNQPQHF.

This clonotype was detected ten times or more. The J gene is TRBJ2-7, the V gene TRBV4-1; TRBD1 or TRBD2 may be the D gene (5 bases each). The germline CDR1 and CDR2 sequences are MGHRA and YSYEKL. The CDR3 covers 15 residues. Trimming took 5 bases from V and 6 from J, leaving 20 bases between them. Written as DNA, the CDR3 is TGCGCCAGCAGCTCCCGGGACGGGGATGGGAGCGAGCAGTACTTC. It yields the protein CASSSRDGDGSEQYF.

This clonotype was found many times. The chain carries TRBV5-8 and TRBJ2-7; TRBD1 agrees at 8 bases. The J segment lost 6 bases and the V segment lost 3 bases, leaving 8 bases of the junction unmatched. This CDR3 contains 14 residues. Germline V gene sequence: CDR1 SGHTS, CDR2 YDEGEE. The CDR3 protein is CASSSGQGVGEQYF. CDR3 DNA: TGTGCCAGCAGCTCTGGACAGGGAGTCGGCGAGCAGTACTTC.

On this clonotype: This clone may be a read error of a much larger clone one base away. This chain connects TRBV12-3 or TRBV12-4 to TRBJ2-3; 8 nucleotides line up with TRBD1. The CDR3 has 14 residues. The V and J ends lost 3 bases and 4 bases, in that order; junction bases with no gene match: 3. The CDR3 DNA sequence: TGTGCCAGCAGTTTTGGGACAGGCTCAGATACGCAGTATTTT. This translates into CASSFGTGSDTQYF.

In this sample, this clonotype turned up many times. This rearrangement joins TRBV7-8 to TRBJ2-3; 11 bases line up with TRBD2. The germline V gene has CDR1 SGHVS and CDR2 FQNEAQ. The ends lost 5 bases at V and 5 bases at J; junction bases unmatched: 12. There are 17 residues in the CDR3. The CDR3 region is CASSRRTSGSERDTQYF. CDR3 sequence (DNA): TGTGCCAGCAGCCGACGGACTAGCGGGTCCGAAAGAGATACGCAGTATTTT.

This clonotype came up many times. This sequence joins TRBV29-1 and TRBJ2-1; the match to TRBD2 covers 7 bases. The junction had 4 bases not matched to a gene; V was cut back by 2 bases and J by 3 bases. The CDR3 has 14 amino acids. In germline, CDR1 is SQVTM, CDR2 ANQGSEA. CDR3 bases: TGCAGCGTTGAATTAGCGGGCGTCTACAATGAGCAGTTCTTC. Translated: CSVELAGVYNEQFF.

This clonotype was picked up many times. The CDR3, as DNA: TGTGCCAGCAGTGATATCACTAGCAGGAGGGAGACCCAGTACTTC. This gives the protein CASSDITSRRETQYF. The gene calls are TRBV25-1 and TRBJ2-5; the D gene is possibly TRBD2 (6 bases). Looked up from germline, CDR1 is MGHDK and CDR2 is SYGVNS. Deletions cut 3 bases from V and 5 bases from J, with 16 bases between. This CDR3 spans 15 amino acids.

This clonotype was recorded many times. The chain employs TRBV7-9 and TRBJ2-7; 7 bases agree with TRBD2. The V and J ends lost 8 bases and 0 bases, in that order; junction bases with no gene match: 4. The CDR3 contains 13 residues. Germline V gives CDR1 SEHNR, CDR2 FQNEAQ (reference sequence). The CDR3 DNA reads TGTGCCAGCTCTAGCGGAGGCTCCTACGAGCAGTACTTC. Translated: CASSSGGSYEQYF.

CDR3 in amino acids: CASSPPGLQETQYF. The CDR3 coding sequence is TGTGCCAGCTCACCACCGGGACTTCAAGAGACCCAGTACTTC. The rearrangement links TRBV18 to TRBJ2-5; D might be TRBD2 (6 bases). V lost 0 bases and J 2 bases, leaving 7 bases between the germline ends. The CDR3 runs 14 residues. Germline V gene data show CDR1 as KGHSH and CDR2 as LQKENI. Filled out from reference TRBV18 and TRBJ2-5, the complete variable domain reads NAGVMQNPRHLVRRRGQEARLRCSPMKGHSHVYWYRQLPEEGLKFMVYLQKENIIDESGMPKERFSAEFPKEGPSILRIQQVVRGDSAAYFCASSPPGLQETQYFGPGTRLLVL.

This clonotype has a count of ten or more. The chain carries TRBV10-2 and TRBJ1-1; D is uncertain. V dropped 4 bases and J dropped 1 base, with 4 bases sitting between them. The CDR3 is made up of 12 amino acids. CDR1 and CDR2 (germline): WSHSY, SAAADI. As DNA, the CDR3 is TGCGCCAGCAGTGGGCAGAACACTGAAGCTTTCTTT. It yields the protein CASSGQNTEAFF.

This clonotype was counted once. This clone may be a read error of a much larger clone one base away. This chain connects TRBV27 to TRBJ2-5; 14 positions agree with TRBD2. The CDR3 runs to 14 residues. After removal of 8 bases from V and 7 bases from J, the junction contained 6 bases not matched to a gene. Germline CDR1 MNHEY, CDR2 SMNVEV (reference sequence). The CDR3 here is CASSGLAGAVTQYF. The CDR3, as DNA: TGTGCCAGCTCGGGACTAGCGGGGGCTGTGACCCAGTACTTC.

A note on this clonotype: This may arise from a read error, as a much more abundant clone is one base away. J is TRBJ2-6 and V is TRBV27, with D tentatively TRBD1 (6 bases). There are 15 residues in the CDR3. Germline V gene lookup returns CDR1 MNHEY and CDR2 SMNVEV (reference sequence). This chain's CDR3 is CASSFRGPGDNVLTF. The CDR3 coding sequence is TGTGCCAGCAGTTTCAGGGGACCTGGGGACAACGTCCTGACTTTC.

Of note for this clonotype: Just one base apart from a much larger clone, this may be a read error. This chain links TRBV19 with TRBJ2-5, with D possibly TRBD1 on 5 matching bases. The CDR3 spans 16 residues. CDR1 and CDR2 from the germline V gene are LNHDA and SQIVND (reference sequence). Trimming removed 4 bases from V and 2 bases from J, with 17 bases in between. The CDR3 DNA reads TGTGCCAGTAGTAGAATGACAGTAATGGGGCAAGAGACCCAGTACTTC. It codes for CASSRMTVMGQETQYF.

This clonotype was seen repeatedly, ten times or more. The V gene is TRBV7-2, the J gene TRBJ1-5, with 9 bases aligning to TRBD1. After removal of 5 bases from V and 2 bases from J, the junction contained 7 bases not matched to a gene. CDR3 length: 16 residues. In germline, CDR1 is SGHTA, CDR2 FQGNSA. The CDR3 DNA sequence: TGTGCCAGCAGCGCCGGGACAGGGACGCGCAATCAGCCCCAGCATTTT. It specifies CASSAGTGTRNQPQHF.

On this clonotype: This may be a read error: a much more frequent sequence differs by one nucleotide. This chain links TRBV7-2 with TRBJ1-2, with 8 positions matching TRBD1. Germline V gene data show CDR1 as SGHTA and CDR2 as FQGNSA. V was clipped by 5 bases and J by 6 bases; unmatched bases: 5. This CDR3 has 13 residues. The CDR3 DNA is TGTGCCAGCAGCGCAGGGGGCACAGATGGCTACACCTTC. It codes for CASSAGGTDGYTF.

This clonotype was found many times. The chain links TRBV12-5 to TRBJ2-5; 9 nucleotides match TRBD2. From germline, CDR1 is LGHNT and CDR2 FRNRAP. This CDR3 region has 15 residues. V was clipped by 2 bases and J by 5 bases; unmatched bases: 6. The CDR3 DNA is TGTGCTAGTGGTTTGTTGTTAGCGGGAGAGGAGACCCAGTACTTC. As protein: CASGLLLAGEETQYF.

The V and J genes are TRBV4-3 and TRBJ1-1; D ambiguous. Trimming left V 0 bases short and J 3 bases short, with 14 bases between. CDR1 and CDR2 from the germline V gene are LGHNA and YSLEER. The length of the CDR3 is 16 residues. CDR3 in amino acids: CASSQENGVGYTEAFF. In DNA, the CDR3 is TGCGCCAGCAGCCAAGAGAATGGGGTCGGTTACACTGAAGCTTTCTTT.